Following are 11 T cell receptor beta chains from one sample sequenced in a study of control samples from healthy donors and cancer patients. TCRdb keeps only in-frame clones here, not all; method: immunoSEQ multiplex PCR. The table has about 130,000 clones, 75% to 95% seen once. Sequences were obtained from blood. Receptors were obtained from a man aged 18 to 29 in good health.

The chain joins TRBV6-2 or TRBV6-3 to TRBJ2-7; 7 positions agree with TRBD2. Losses at the gene ends were 1 base for V and 7 bases for J; bases not matched to a gene: 10. Germline assignment: CDR1 MNHEY and CDR2 SVGEGT. This CDR3 is 15 amino acids long. CDR3: CASSYLASTAGEQYV. CDR3 bases: TGTGCCAGCAGTTACTTAGCGTCGACAGCGGGGGAGCAGTACGTC.

The chain uses TRBV3-1 (or the pseudogene TRBV3-2) and TRBJ2-2; 11 nucleotides match TRBD2. The CDR3 is made up of 16 amino acids. Germline trimming cut 1 base from V and 6 bases from J; bases unmatched to any gene: 4. The V gene's germline CDR1 is LGHDT and CDR2 YNNKEL (reference sequence). CDR3 nucleotides: TGTGCCAGCAGCCAAGGACTAGCGGGGAGGTCCGGGGAGCTGTTTTTT. Encoded protein: CASSQGLAGRSGELFF.

The chain is built from TRBV2 and TRBJ1-2; possible D gene TRBD1, 6 bases. The CDR3 is 16 residues long. The V end lost 7 bases, the J end lost 0 bases, and 18 bases lay between the germline ends. Germline V gives CDR1 SNHLY, CDR2 FYNNEI. CDR3 sequence reads: CASIPGGDGTNYGYTF. CDR3 in DNA: TGTGCCAGCATACCCGGGGGCGATGGAACTAACTATGGCTACACCTTC.

This clone was detected once. The chain employs TRBV6-6 and TRBJ1-2; TRBD1 matches 7 bases. CDR1 MNHNY and CDR2 SVGAGI come from the germline V gene (reference sequence). This CDR3 has 16 amino acids. After removal of 3 bases from V and 3 bases from J, the junction contained 10 bases not matched to a gene. The CDR3 DNA reads as TGTGCCAGCAGTTATGGGGCACAGGGGACGGACTATGGCTACACCTTC. Translation: CASSYGAQGTDYGYTF.

The chain employs TRBV9 and TRBJ2-1; TRBD2 agrees at 7 bases. The V gene end was trimmed by 0 bases and the J gene end by 5 bases; junction bases not matched to a gene: 8. Germline values: CDR1 SGDLS, CDR2 YYNGEE. The CDR3 runs to 16 residues. The DNA for the CDR3 is TGTGCCAGCAGCGTAGAGGCGGGAGTATTCGACAATGAGCAGTTCTTC. As protein: CASSVEAGVFDNEQFF.

The chain recombines TRBV11-2 with TRBJ2-1; TRBD1 is a possible D gene (6 bases). V was pared by 3 bases and J by 1 base, with 10 bases between. Germline V gene data show CDR1 as SGHAT and CDR2 as FQNNGV. The CDR3 covers 15 residues. Here the CDR3 reads CASSLYRDSYNEQFF. The CDR3 DNA reads TGTGCCAGCAGCTTGTACAGGGATTCCTACAATGAGCAGTTCTTC.

V is TRBV3-1 (or the pseudogene TRBV3-2) and J is TRBJ2-4, with TRBD1 matching over 7 bases. This CDR3 contains 17 residues. CDR1 is LGHDT and CDR2 is YNNKEL in the germline V gene (reference sequence). The J segment lost 0 bases and the V segment lost 1 base, leaving 6 bases of the junction unmatched. The CDR3 DNA reads TGTGCCAGCAGCCAAGTTGGGACAGATTTAGCCAAAAACATTCAGTACTTC. As protein: CASSQVGTDLAKNIQYF.

The chain uses TRBV19 and TRBJ1-1; TRBD1 might be the D (6 bases). This CDR3 is 14 amino acids long. CDR1 and CDR2 (germline): LNHDA, SQIVND (reference sequence). V shed 6 bases and J shed 1 base, with 12 bases lying between them. The CDR3 sequence is CASSVTGTNTEAFF. The CDR3 nucleotides read TGTGCCAGTAGCGTTACAGGGACGAACACTGAAGCTTTCTTT.

The CDR3 protein is CASSQMGGVSNEQFF. The CDR3 bases are TGTGCCAGCAGCCAAATGGGGGGGGTATCCAATGAGCAGTTCTTC. The gene calls are TRBV3-1 (or the pseudogene TRBV3-2) and TRBJ2-1, with 7 bases matching TRBD2. V lost 2 bases, J lost 6 bases, and 7 bases stayed unmatched. The CDR3 loop spans 15 amino acids. From germline, CDR1 is LGHDT and CDR2 YNNKEL (reference sequence).

The chain employs TRBV6-5 and TRBJ2-3; 8 bases are shared with TRBD1. The V gene's germline CDR1 is MNHEY and CDR2 SVGAGI. The CDR3 runs 14 residues. V was clipped by 6 bases and J by 0 bases; unmatched bases: 2. Here the CDR3 reads CASSRTGSTDTQYF. As DNA, the CDR3 is TGTGCCAGCAGCCGGACAGGGAGCACAGATACGCAGTATTTT.

The chain employs TRBV7-3 and TRBJ2-1; D gene unclear. CDR1 is SGHTA and CDR2 is FQGTGA in the germline V gene. Trimming took off 2 bases at V and 5 bases at J, with 7 bases between the two ends. The CDR3 spans 13 residues. The CDR3 sequence is CASSLGYDNEQFF. Written as DNA, the CDR3 is TGTGCCAGCAGCTTAGGATATGACAATGAGCAGTTCTTC.